This entry describes one TCR beta chain. This sample stems from a study of blood T cell repertoires in COVID-19. Study-level background: Nucleic acid was either cDNA or gDNA, and it came from T cells, B-cell-depleted T cells, or PBMCs.

Using immunoSEQ multiplex PCR, the repertoire was profiled, and TCRdb retains in-frame clones only, with some absent. Counted here are about 480,000 clones, around nine tenths occurring once; the ten biggest clones make up approximately 2%. Those enrolled, adults aged about 18 to 89 years, came from 20 to 25 US areas. Researchers sorted participants into cohorts using their self-reported clinical history. The TCR comes from a woman aged 18-29 years with acute COVID-19. Sequencing was performed on PBMCs or T cells enriched from blood (not recorded which).

This CDR3 is CASSTSGQGGYEQYF. The CDR3, as DNA: TGTGCCAGTAGTACTTCGGGACAGGGGGGATACGAGCAGTACTTC. V gene TRBV19 combines with J gene TRBJ2-7; 11 nucleotides match TRBD1. V trimming: 4 bases; J trimming: 4 bases; junction bases outside the gene matches: 6. The CDR3 covers 15 residues. Germline V gene sequence: CDR1 LNHDA, CDR2 SQIVND (reference sequence).